Listed below are T cell receptor beta chains from one sample, sequenced in a study of blood T cell repertoires in COVID-19. The assay was immunoSEQ multiplex PCR, and TCRdb's table has in-frame clones only and misses some. The sample has 40,000 or so clones, approximately 86% seen once. The specimen was peripheral blood. The receptors derive from a human donor in a cohort sampled during active COVID-19. Both conserved end residues are part of each CDR3. D genes are given only for firm matches. Expanded clones are given a class, and other clones once, few, many or no size at all.

d_gene: TRBD2; abundance: once; v_gene: TRBV7-2; j_gene: TRBJ2-1; CDR3nt: TGTGCCAGCAGCTTAGCCCGGGGGGCCTACAATGAGCAGTTCTTC; CDR3aa: CASSLARGAYNEQFF
d_gene: .; abundance: .; v_gene: TRBV19; j_gene: TRBJ1-2; CDR3nt: TGTGCCAGTAGTATATACTACAGGGAGGGCTACACCTTC; CDR3aa: CASSIYYREGYTF
d_gene: .; abundance: .; v_gene: TRBV28; j_gene: TRBJ1-4; CDR3nt: TGTGCCAGCAGTTTCCAGCCGGGAAGGGGGAATGAAAAACTGTTTTTT; CDR3aa: CASSFQPGRGNEKLFF
d_gene: TRBD1; abundance: .; v_gene: TRBV27; j_gene: TRBJ1-2; CDR3nt: TGTGCCAGCAGTTTATCGCCCCAAACAGGGGTTAGTTACTATGGCTACACCTTC; CDR3aa: CASSLSPQTGVSYYGYTF
d_gene: .; abundance: .; v_gene: TRBV5-6; j_gene: TRBJ1-5; CDR3nt: TGTGCCAGCAGCTTAGCAATTCAGGGGCCCGATCAGCCCCAGCATTTT; CDR3aa: CASSLAIQGPDQPQHF
d_gene: .; abundance: once; v_gene: TRBV12-5; j_gene: TRBJ1-2; CDR3nt: TGTGCTAGTGGTTTGGCCGAGGCCCATGGCTACACCTTC; CDR3aa: CASGLAEAHGYTF
d_gene: .; abundance: few; v_gene: TRBV5-4; j_gene: TRBJ1-2; CDR3nt: TGTGCCAGCAGCTTGGCCGGGATCCCGCACACTACCTACACCTTC; CDR3aa: CASSLAGIPHTTYTF
d_gene: .; abundance: .; v_gene: TRBV7-9; j_gene: TRBJ1-4; CDR3nt: TGTGCCAGCAGCCACCCCGGGGGTTCAACTAATGAAAAACTGTTTTTT; CDR3aa: CASSHPGGSTNEKLFF
d_gene: TRBD2; abundance: .; v_gene: TRBV14; j_gene: TRBJ2-3; CDR3nt: TGTGCCAGCAGCCCCCGGTTACTAGCGGGGGGCACAGATACGCAGTATTTT; CDR3aa: CASSPRLLAGGTDTQYF
d_gene: .; abundance: .; v_gene: TRBV9; j_gene: TRBJ2-3; CDR3nt: TGTGCCAGCAGCGTAGATGGACTACCAGCCACAGATACGCAGTATTTT; CDR3aa: CASSVDGLPATDTQYF
d_gene: TRBD1; abundance: .; v_gene: TRBV5-1; j_gene: TRBJ1-4; CDR3nt: TGCGCCAGCAGCCCACAGACAGGGGGGGAAAATGAAAAACTGTTTTTT; CDR3aa: CASSPQTGGENEKLFF
d_gene: .; abundance: once; v_gene: TRBV20-1; j_gene: TRBJ2-1; CDR3nt: TGCAGTGCTGTCCTTCGAGGTGAGCAGTTCTTC; CDR3aa: CSAVLRGEQFF
d_gene: .; abundance: .; v_gene: TRBV28; j_gene: TRBJ1-1; CDR3nt: TGTGCCAGCTCCCCCCAGTTTGAAGCTTTCTTT; CDR3aa: CASSPQFEAFF
d_gene: TRBD1; abundance: .; v_gene: TRBV7-2; j_gene: TRBJ1-5; CDR3nt: TGTGCCAGCAGCTTCGACAGGGGGTATCAGCCCCAGCATTTT; CDR3aa: CASSFDRGYQPQHF
d_gene: TRBD1; abundance: .; v_gene: TRBV7-2; j_gene: TRBJ1-1; CDR3nt: TGTGCCAGCAGCTTGGGCGTAGGGGGCGCGGAAGCTTTCTTT; CDR3aa: CASSLGVGGAEAFF
d_gene: .; abundance: .; v_gene: TRBV5-1; j_gene: TRBJ2-5; CDR3nt: TGCGCCAGCAGCGGCGGGGCCCAAGAGACCCAGTACTTC; CDR3aa: CASSGGAQETQYF
d_gene: TRBD1; abundance: .; v_gene: TRBV2; j_gene: TRBJ2-3; CDR3nt: TGTGCCAGCAGTGAAGGGACAGGGAGGAGGGTCACGCAGTATTTT; CDR3aa: CASSEGTGRRVTQYF
d_gene: .; abundance: .; v_gene: TRBV21-1; j_gene: TRBJ2-7; CDR3nt: TGTGCCAGCAGCGAAAATTCACAGGGTTACGAGCAGTACTTC; CDR3aa: CASSENSQGYEQYF
d_gene: TRBD1; abundance: .; v_gene: TRBV4-3; j_gene: TRBJ1-4; CDR3nt: TGCGCCAGCAGCCATTACAGGGGGCTAGATAATGAAAAACTGTTTTTT; CDR3aa: CASSHYRGLDNEKLFF
d_gene: .; abundance: few; v_gene: TRBV19; j_gene: TRBJ1-6; CDR3nt: TGTGCCAGTAGTATCGGTTGGAGAGGGAGAAAATCTAATTCACCCCTCCACTTT; CDR3aa: CASSIGWRGRKSNSPLHF
d_gene: TRBD2; abundance: .; v_gene: TRBV5-7; j_gene: TRBJ2-5; CDR3nt: TGTGCCAGCAGTTTGGCGTCGGGGGGTCTCCAAGAGACCCAGTACTTC; CDR3aa: CASSLASGGLQETQYF
d_gene: .; abundance: once; v_gene: TRBV7-9; j_gene: TRBJ1-2; CDR3nt: TGTGCCAGCAGCTTGCCCTCTCAGGACTATGGCTACACCTTC; CDR3aa: CASSLPSQDYGYTF
d_gene: TRBD2; abundance: .; v_gene: TRBV6-5; j_gene: TRBJ2-5; CDR3nt: TGTGCCACCACGACTAGCCGACAAGAGACCCAGTACTTC; CDR3aa: CATTTSRQETQYF
d_gene: .; abundance: .; v_gene: TRBV9; j_gene: TRBJ2-3; CDR3nt: TGTGCCAGCAGCGTTCGGGGGTTGGCAGATACGCAGTATTTT; CDR3aa: CASSVRGLADTQYF
d_gene: .; abundance: .; v_gene: TRBV24-1; j_gene: TRBJ2-7; CDR3nt: TGTGCCACCAGTGATCACGACAAATCCGAGCAGTACTTC; CDR3aa: CATSDHDKSEQYF
d_gene: TRBD2; abundance: .; v_gene: TRBV19; j_gene: TRBJ2-1; CDR3nt: TGTGCCAGTAGCCCGTTGGGGCGGGGGGGCCAAGCCAATGAGCAGTTCTTC; CDR3aa: CASSPLGRGGQANEQFF
d_gene: .; abundance: .; v_gene: TRBV7-3; j_gene: TRBJ2-1; CDR3nt: TGTGCCAGCAGCTTATATCAGGGGTGGGGGAATGAGCAGTTCTTC; CDR3aa: CASSLYQGWGNEQFF
d_gene: .; abundance: .; v_gene: TRBV6-5; j_gene: TRBJ2-6; CDR3nt: TGTGCCAGCAGTTACGCGGAATCTGGGGCCAACGTCCTGACTTTC; CDR3aa: CASSYAESGANVLTF
d_gene: .; abundance: .; v_gene: TRBV29-1; j_gene: TRBJ1-5; CDR3nt: TGCAGCGTTGAAGGGAACCAGGGAGGGTTCCAGCATTTT; CDR3aa: CSVEGNQGGFQHF
d_gene: TRBD1; abundance: .; v_gene: TRBV28; j_gene: TRBJ1-5; CDR3nt: TGTGCCAGCAGCGAAGACAGGGATCAGCCCCAGCATTTT; CDR3aa: CASSEDRDQPQHF
d_gene: TRBD1; abundance: once; v_gene: TRBV5-6; j_gene: TRBJ2-7; CDR3nt: TGTGCCAGCAGCAGAGGACAGGGCATGCACGAGCAGTACTTC; CDR3aa: CASSRGQGMHEQYF
d_gene: TRBD2; abundance: .; v_gene: TRBV5-1; j_gene: TRBJ2-3; CDR3nt: TGCGCCAGCAGCTTGGAAGCTAGCGGGGGCACAGATACGCAGTATTTT; CDR3aa: CASSLEASGGTDTQYF
d_gene: .; abundance: .; v_gene: TRBV6-5; j_gene: TRBJ1-1; CDR3nt: TGTGCCAGCACCAGCGAAAGTGAAGCTTTCTTT; CDR3aa: CASTSESEAFF
d_gene: .; abundance: .; v_gene: TRBV19; j_gene: TRBJ1-1; CDR3nt: TGTGCCAGTAGTCCCCAGCGGGGATGGACAGCGAACACTGAAGCTTTCTTT; CDR3aa: CASSPQRGWTANTEAFF
d_gene: .; abundance: .; v_gene: TRBV27; j_gene: TRBJ1-5; CDR3nt: TGTGCCAGCAGTTTCGAGGGCCTTGGCAATCAGCCCCAGCATTTT; CDR3aa: CASSFEGLGNQPQHF